These 8 T cell receptor beta chains originate from one sample sequenced in a study of blood T cell repertoires in COVID-19. Clones were read by immunoSEQ multiplex PCR, and TCRdb kept only the in-frame ones, dropping some. Here the sample spans some 210,000 clones, 65% to 90% being singletons. The sample comprised PBMCs or T cells enriched from blood (not recorded which). These TCRs come from a woman aged 45-65 years with acute COVID-19.

The rearrangement joins TRBV7-8 to TRBJ2-7; 14 positions match TRBD2. Germline assignment: CDR1 SGHVS and CDR2 FQNEAQ. J gave up 4 bases and V 1 base, and 0 bases lay outside the gene matches. The length of the CDR3 is 15 residues. CDR3 sequence: CASSLGLAGGYEQYF. For the CDR3, the DNA is TGTGCCAGCAGCTTAGGACTAGCGGGAGGGTACGAGCAGTACTTC.

The chain is built from TRBV3-1 (or the pseudogene TRBV3-2) and TRBJ2-3, with 12 bases identical to TRBD2. Germline CDR1 LGHDT, CDR2 YNNKEL (reference sequence). The CDR3 is 16 amino acids. V lost 1 base and J lost 3; bases outside the gene matches: 2. The chain's CDR3 is CASSQASGGDTDTQYF. DNA of the CDR3: TGTGCCAGCAGCCAAGCTAGCGGGGGGGATACAGATACGCAGTATTTT.

The genes are TRBV14 and TRBJ2-3; 9 bases fit TRBD2. This CDR3 region has 15 residues. V trimming: 1 base; J trimming: 8 bases; junction bases outside the gene matches: 7. Germline CDR1 is SGHDN and CDR2 is FVKESK. The CDR3 loop reads CASSQVASGESTQYF. CDR3 sequence (DNA): TGTGCCAGCAGCCAAGTTGCTAGCGGGGAGTCTACGCAGTATTTT. The variable domain in full, completed from reference TRBV14 and TRBJ2-3, reads EAGVTQFPSHSVIEKGQTVTLRCDPISGHDNLYWYRRVMGKEIKFLLHFVKESKQDESGMPNNRFLAERTGGTYSTLKVQPAELEDSGVYFCASSQVASGESTQYFGPGTRLTVL.

The sample holds a few counts of this clone. The rearrangement links TRBV28 to TRBJ2-7, with a weak D call TRBD1 (6 bases). Trimming pared 8 bases from V and 2 bases from J, leaving 16 bases between. Per germline, CDR1 MDHEN and CDR2 SYDVKM. There are 14 residues in the CDR3. DNA of the CDR3: TGTGCCAGCGGCCCCCCAGACAGGCCCTACGAGCAGTACTTC. This codes for CASGPPDRPYEQYF. The full variable domain, in which reference TRBV28 and TRBJ2-7 provide the parts outside the CDR3, is DVKVTQSSRYLVKRTGEKVFLECVQDMDHENMFWYRQDPGLGLRLIYFSYDVKMKEKGDIPEGYSVSREKKERFSLILESASTNQTSMYLCASGPPDRPYEQYFGPGTRLTVT.

The chain couples TRBV7-2 to TRBJ2-3; TRBD2 matches at 11 bases. CDR3 length: 18 residues. J lost 8 bases, V lost 5 bases, and 18 bases had no gene match. Germline V lookup: CDR1 SGHTA, CDR2 FQGNSA. CDR3 DNA: TGTGCCAGCAGCCCGGGCCTCTTAGCGGGGGGGCCTAGGGGTACGCAGTATTTT. It codes for CASSPGLLAGGPRGTQYF.

CDR3 DNA sequence: TGTGCCATCACTCCGGGACAGGGGGGTTATCAGCAGTACTTC. This sequence encodes CAITPGQGGYQQYF. V gene TRBV10-3 combines with J gene TRBJ2-7; 11 bases line up with TRBD1. After removal of 7 bases from V and 8 bases from J, the junction contained 10 bases not matched to a gene. Germline assignment: CDR1 ENHRY and CDR2 SYGVKD. The CDR3 contains 14 residues.

This chain connects TRBV10-3 to TRBJ1-6, with D perhaps TRBD1 (6 bases). The CDR3 length is 13 residues. Trimming removed 3 bases from V and 9 bases from J, with 9 bases in between. CDR1 and CDR2 (germline): ENHRY, SYGVKD. The CDR3 region has the DNA TGTGCCATCAGTGAACAGGGTCGTTCACCCCTCCACTTT. Translated: CAISEQGRSPLHF.

V is TRBV11-3 and J is TRBJ2-5, with no clear D. The germline CDR1 and CDR2 sequences are SGHNT and YENEEA. CDR3 length equals 13 residues. The V end lost 0 bases, the J end lost 2 bases, and 4 bases lay between the germline ends. CDR3 DNA: TGTGCCAGCAGCTTAGACCCACAAGAGACCCAGTACTTC. The encoded protein is CASSLDPQETQYF.